This T cell receptor (beta chain) appears in the sequencing data of a study of CD8 T cells in ankylosing spondylitis. The germline V gene has CDR1 SGHVS and CDR2 FQNEAQ. There are 16 residues in the CDR3. Deletions cut 4 bases from V and 0 bases from J, with 13 bases between. Regarding the study as a whole: In synovial fluid and blood from reactive arthritis, some motif variants were previously reported. Seemingly distinctive of ankylosing spondylitis blood was a TCR beta motif formed by eight highly homologous variants. It was reported that disease-linked clones were significantly enriched in matched ankylosing spondylitis synovial fluid. Clones linked with disease were CD8+ and fairly uncommon in the peripheral blood.

Quantitative 5'-RACE was performed with molecular barcodes, and it yielded the TCR beta libraries. MiXCR, run by TCRdb on the 5' RACE reads, gives a single entry per CDR3 protein. The sample lists hundreds of thousands of distinct CDR3 sequences, 20% to 30% seen once, with approximately 1% in the top ten. A word on this clonotype: Its antigen is currently unknown.

Sequencing was performed on blood, either unsorted or a sorted T cell fraction (not recorded which). This clonotype was obtained from a male donor with ankylosing spondylitis. The chain is built from TRBV7-8 and TRBJ1-5; perhaps TRBD1 as D (5 bases). The CDR3 DNA follows: TGTGCCAGCAGCTCAGGGAGGGGCGGTAGCAATCAGCCCCAGCATTTT. This gives the protein CASSSGRGGSNQPQHF.